This T cell receptor (beta chain) was captured in a study of cytotoxic CD8 clonotypes in ibrutinib-treated CLL. Study summary: The patient breakdown showed about ten relapsed/refractory and under 16 treatment-naive cases, with approximately 18 IGHV unmutated. It was after a median about 11 months of treatment, range 6 to 36, that response samples were taken.

Regarding this clone: Its cognate antigen is unknown.

Germline CDR1 is LGHNA and CDR2 is YSLEER. The germline V and J ends were trimmed by 1 base and 5 bases, with 17 bases remaining between them. The CDR3 runs to 17 residues. The data were produced by immunoSEQ multiplex PCR, yet TCRdb's version contains in-frame clones alone and is incomplete. Found here are 100,000 to 150,000 clones, 70% to 90% of them singletons; the top ten hold under 2.5%. Regarding the study as a whole: Few clonotypes were public, and these shrank or held steady under treatment.

This receptor was taken from a human donor with chronic lymphocytic leukemia. This specimen consisted of PBMCs, obtained after 24 months of ibrutinib treatment. The rearrangement uses TRBV4-3 and TRBJ1-4; D not certain. The CDR3 sequence is CASSQGFVAGSNEKLFF. The DNA of the CDR3 is TGCGCCAGCAGCCAAGGGTTCGTCGCTGGAAGCAATGAAAAACTGTTTTTT.